This TCR beta chain was profiled in a study of cytomegalovirus exposure and HLA in healthy donors. Study findings and constraints: Upon later analysis, TCR association rates were observed to vary by HLA locus, being highest for DRB1 and lowest for HLA-C. Reported performance of the classifier showed diagnosis of cytomegalovirus status with high specificity and sensitivity. Sequencing had likely introduced a cluster of highly shared sequence variants as an artifact. Presence/absence analyses treated sequencing depth as roughly uniform across donors.

As regards this clone: The antigen is not known.

60 Vbeta and 13 Jbeta primers were used in PCR. Using immunoSEQ multiplex PCR, the repertoire was profiled, and TCRdb retains in-frame clones only, with some absent. The specimen's table records approximately 46,000 clones. Losses at the gene ends were 0 bases for V and 3 bases for J; bases not matched to a gene: 13. There are 18 residues in the CDR3. From germline, CDR1 is SGHDT and CDR2 YYEEEE. This TCR came from a male donor in good health and CMV-seronegative. Specimen: PBMCs. V gene TRBV5-6 combines with J gene TRBJ2-5, with TRBD2 identical over 8 bases. The CDR3 region is CASSLVLSSGGREETQYF. CDR3 DNA: TGTGCCAGCAGCTTGGTTCTATCGAGCGGGGGCCGAGAAGAGACCCAGTACTTC.